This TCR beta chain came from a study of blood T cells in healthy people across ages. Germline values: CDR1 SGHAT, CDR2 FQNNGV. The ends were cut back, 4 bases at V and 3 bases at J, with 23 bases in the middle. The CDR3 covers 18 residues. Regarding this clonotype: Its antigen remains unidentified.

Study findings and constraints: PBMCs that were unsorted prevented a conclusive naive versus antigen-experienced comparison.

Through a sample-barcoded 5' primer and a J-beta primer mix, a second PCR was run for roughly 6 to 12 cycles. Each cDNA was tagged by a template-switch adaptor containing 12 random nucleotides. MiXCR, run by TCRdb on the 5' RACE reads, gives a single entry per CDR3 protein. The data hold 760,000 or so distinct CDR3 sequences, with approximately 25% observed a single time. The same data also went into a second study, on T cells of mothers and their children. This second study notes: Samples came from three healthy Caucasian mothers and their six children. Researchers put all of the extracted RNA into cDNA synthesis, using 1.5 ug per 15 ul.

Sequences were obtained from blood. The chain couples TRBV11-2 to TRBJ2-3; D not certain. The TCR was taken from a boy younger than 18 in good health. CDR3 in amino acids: CASSSPYSPNAGTDTQYF. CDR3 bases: TGTGCCAGCAGCTCTCCTTACAGTCCAAACGCCGGAACAGATACGCAGTATTTT.